This TCR beta chain was obtained from a study of T cell changes during pregnancy in multiple sclerosis. Germline V gene data show CDR1 as DFQATT and CDR2 as SNEGSKA (reference sequence). Trimming stripped 6 bases from V and 3 bases from J, with 6 bases between. This CDR3 has 11 residues. This clone was detected a few times. Profiling relied on immunoSEQ multiplex PCR, and the TCRdb table lists in-frame clones only, not all of them. The data contain about 92,000 clones, about 93% of them singletons. This clonotype was obtained from a female donor with multiple sclerosis, enrolled in a pregnancy study. Sequenced material: peripheral blood, taken in the first trimester of pregnancy. The genes are TRBV20-1 and TRBJ1-5; no firm D call. The CDR3 bases are TGCAGTGCGGGAGACAATCAGCCCCAGCATTTT. It yields the protein CSAGDNQPQHF.